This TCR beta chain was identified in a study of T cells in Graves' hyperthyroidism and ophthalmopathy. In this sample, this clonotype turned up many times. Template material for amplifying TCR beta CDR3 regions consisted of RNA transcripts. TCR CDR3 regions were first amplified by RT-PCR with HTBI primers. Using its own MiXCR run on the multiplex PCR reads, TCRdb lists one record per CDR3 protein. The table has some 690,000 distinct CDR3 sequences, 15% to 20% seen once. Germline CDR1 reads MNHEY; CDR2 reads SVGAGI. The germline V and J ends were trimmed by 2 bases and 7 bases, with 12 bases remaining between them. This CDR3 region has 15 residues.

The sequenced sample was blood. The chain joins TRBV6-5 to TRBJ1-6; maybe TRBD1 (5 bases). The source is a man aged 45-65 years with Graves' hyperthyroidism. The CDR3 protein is CASSYGRQGNSPLHF. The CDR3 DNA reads TGTGCCAGCAGTTACGGGCGGCAGGGAAATTCACCCCTCCACTTT.